This entry lists 13 T cell receptor beta chains sequenced from one sample in a study of T cell changes during pregnancy in multiple sclerosis. Some clones are missing from TCRdb's copy, which holds only in-frame ones; the method was immunoSEQ multiplex PCR. The sample includes 85,000 to 100,000 clones, approximately 90% of them seen just once. The source was peripheral blood, collected before pregnancy. All receptors come from a female donor with multiple sclerosis, enrolled in a pregnancy study.

This clone was detected only a few times. This sample includes further DNA sequences coding for the same CDR3. This chain connects TRBV4-2 to TRBJ2-7; 9 bases align to TRBD2. Per germline, CDR1 LGHNA and CDR2 YNFKEQ. The CDR3 runs 15 residues. V trimming: 1 base; J trimming: 3 bases; junction bases outside the gene matches: 4. CDR3 in DNA: TGTGCCAGCAGCCAAGGTCCTAGCGGGGACTACGAGCAGTACTTC. Protein product: CASSQGPSGDYEQYF.

J is TRBJ2-6 and V is TRBV29-1; no definite D call. Trimming removed 2 bases at V and 3 bases at J, with 2 bases between. The CDR3 consists of 12 residues. CDR1 and CDR2 from the germline V gene are SQVTM and ANQGSEA. CDR3 protein: CSVERGANVLTF. DNA for the CDR3: TGCAGCGTTGAACGTGGGGCCAACGTCCTGACTTTC.

CDR3 sequence reads: CASSLSERAKQFF. The CDR3 DNA follows: TGTGCCAGCAGTTTATCCGAGCGGGCAAAGCAGTTCTTC. This sequence joins TRBV28 and TRBJ2-1; the D gene is possibly TRBD2 (6 bases). The CDR3 length is 13 residues. Germline CDR1 and CDR2: MDHEN and SYDVKM. With 1 base removed from V and 11 bases from J, the gap between germline ends came to 12 bases.

The genes are TRBV6-6 and TRBJ1-2, with D tentatively TRBD1 (6 bases). The V gene's germline CDR1 is MNHNY and CDR2 SVGAGI (reference sequence). CDR3 length: 16 residues. V was pared by 6 bases and J by 2 bases, with 19 bases between. CDR3 coding DNA: TGTGCCAGCAGGCGGACAGCGGGGATGGGAAACTATGGCTACACCTTC. Translating gives CASRRTAGMGNYGYTF.

CDR3 amino acids: CASSLVSDTQYF. CDR3 DNA sequence: TGTGCCAGCAGCTTAGTATCAGATACGCAGTATTTT. The chain recombines TRBV7-9 with TRBJ2-3; D ambiguous. V was pared by 1 base and J by 4 bases, with 3 bases between. In germline, CDR1 is SEHNR, CDR2 FQNEAQ (reference sequence). The CDR3 extends over 12 amino acids.

V is TRBV6-5 and J is TRBJ2-7, with a weak D call TRBD2 (7 bases). Germline V gene sequence: CDR1 MNHEY, CDR2 SVGAGI. This CDR3 comprises 14 residues. V was clipped by 5 bases and J by 3 bases, with 14 bases between them. CDR3 DNA sequence: TGTGCCAGCAGTCATACGGGGGGCCTCTACGAGCAGTACTTC. This gives the protein CASSHTGGLYEQYF.

Only a few counts were recorded for this clone. The chain has TRBV4-2 and TRBJ1-2, with D possibly TRBD1 on 6 matching bases. The CDR3 is made up of 15 amino acids. Trimming stripped 1 base from V and 0 bases from J, with 9 bases between. The germline gives CDR1 LGHNA, CDR2 YNFKEQ. The DNA of the CDR3 is TGTGCCAGCAGCCAAGGACAGGCCACTAACTATGGCTACACCTTC. Its translation is CASSQGQATNYGYTF.

V usage is TRBV2 and J usage is TRBJ2-1; 12 bases align to TRBD2. Unmatched junction bases numbered 8, after V lost 6 bases and J lost 8 bases. The CDR3 is 15 amino acids. Germline CDR1 SNHLY, CDR2 FYNNEI. The CDR3 region has the DNA TGTGCCAGCAGCCCACTAGCGGGAGGTGTCCATGAGCAGTTCTTC. It codes for CASSPLAGGVHEQFF.

V and J are TRBV30 and TRBJ2-7; 10 bases align to TRBD2. Trimming cost V 3 bases and J 2 bases; bases outside gene matches: 13. CDR1 is GTSNPN, CDR2 SVGIG, per germline (reference sequence). This CDR3 contains 17 residues. In nucleotides, the CDR3 is TGTGCCTGGAGACCCCGCGGAGCGGGAGGGCCCCCCTACGAGCAGTACTTC. This sequence encodes CAWRPRGAGGPPYEQYF.

This rearrangement joins TRBV4-2 to TRBJ1-4; a weak D match, TRBD1 (6 bases). CDR1 and CDR2 from the germline V gene are LGHNA and YNFKEQ. The V gene lost 5 bases and the J gene lost 5 bases, with 24 bases spanning the gap. The CDR3 sequence is 18 residues long. The CDR3 DNA reads TGTGCCAGCAGCGGACAGACATTACGCGGGGGAGGCAATGAAAAACTGTTTTTT. It translates to CASSGQTLRGGGNEKLFF.

The chain has TRBV28 and TRBJ1-1; D call uncertain. The V end was cut by 2 bases, the J end by 7 bases, with 8 bases between. CDR3 size: 12 residues. CDR1 is MDHEN, CDR2 SYDVKM, per germline. The CDR3, as DNA: TGTGCCAGCAGTTTACTAGTGAGTGAAGCTTTCTTT. Amino acid sequence: CASSLLVSEAFF.

The gene calls are TRBV19 and TRBJ1-1, with 10 bases matching TRBD1. J gave up 4 bases and V 4 bases, and 3 bases lay outside the gene matches. CDR1 is LNHDA and CDR2 is SQIVND in the germline V gene (reference sequence). The CDR3 length is 14 residues. The CDR3 region has the DNA TGTGCCAGTAGTAGGGGGACAGGGGTCACTGAAGCTTTCTTT. Translated: CASSRGTGVTEAFF.

The V call is TRBV2, the J call TRBJ2-7; TRBD2 matches at 8 bases. There are 13 residues in the CDR3. The trim removed 10 bases at V and 4 bases at J, leaving 9 bases unmatched. Germline loops: CDR1 SNHLY, CDR2 FYNNEI. The CDR3, as DNA: TGTGCCACCAGCGGGAGTAGTCCATACGAGCAGTACTTC. Amino acid sequence: CATSGSSPYEQYF.